This T cell receptor beta chain stems from a study of T-cell memory formation after mild COVID-19. The germline V gene encodes CDR1 SEHNR and CDR2 FQNEAQ (reference sequence). The V gene lost 4 bases and the J gene lost 10 bases, with 14 bases spanning the gap. The CDR3 contains 13 residues. This clonotype was counted only a few times. Its antigen is not identified. Study-wide points: For contracting clones, CD4+ ones sat mainly in CM and EM, CD8+ in EMRA.

TCRdb reanalysed the 5' RACE reads using MiXCR and keeps one entry per CDR3 protein. The profile shows over 500,000 distinct CDR3 sequences, 15% to 20% of them singletons. The source material was PBMCs or a T cell subset sorted from them (not recorded which). The clonotype was recovered from an adult woman who had mild COVID-19 (a few samples of this study predate the infection). Cell type and time point are not known. This chain joins TRBV7-9 and TRBJ1-5; TRBD1 might be the D (5 bases). The CDR3 sequence is CASSSDSFNPQHF. The CDR3 nucleotides read TGTGCCAGCAGCTCTGACAGCTTCAATCCCCAGCATTTT.